This T cell receptor (beta chain) comes out of a study of early T cells in non-severe SARS-CoV-2 infection. This clonotype was seen at least ten times. V shed 2 bases and J 3 bases; nucleotides not matched to a gene: 10. Germline assignment: CDR1 DFQATT and CDR2 SNEGSKA (reference sequence). This CDR3 has 15 amino acids. TCRdb ran MiXCR on the 5' RACE reads and lists one entry per CDR3 protein. The sample shows around 61,000 distinct CDR3 sequences, under 14% of them seen only once. The rearrangement uses TRBV20-1 and TRBJ2-7, with TRBD1 matching over 7 bases. The sequence was collected from an adult who was a healthcare worker with PCR-confirmed SARS-CoV-2 infection or an uninfected control (not recorded which). Sequenced sample: whole blood. The CDR3 nucleotides are TGCAGTGCTAGATACCCTGGACAGGACCACTACGAGCAGTACTTC. It specifies CSARYPGQDHYEQYF.